One T cell receptor (beta chain) is described in this entry. The data stem from a study of human T cells and chemical hapten exposure. TCRdb analysed the RACE reads with MiXCR anew, one entry per CDR3 protein. The sample contains about 160,000 distinct CDR3 sequences, about a quarter of which appear only once. Trimming took 2 bases from V and 2 from J, leaving 16 bases between them. The CDR3 is 16 residues long. The germline gives CDR1 SEHNR, CDR2 FQNEAQ (reference sequence). The time point: patch test 3, about 24 weeks after DPC sensitization. Treatment specified: therapeutic diphenylcyclopropenone sensitization with weekly scalp DPC.

The origin of this receptor is a woman aged 18-29 years with alopecia areata. Some clones in this sample may be carry-over from other donors' samples. The rearrangement uses TRBV7-9 and TRBJ2-7; D is perhaps TRBD1 or TRBD2 (7 bases each). Sample: whole blood, taken in connection with sensitization to the hapten diphenylcyclopropenone (DPC). The CDR3 is CASSLPRDSGTYEQYF. In DNA form, the CDR3 reads TGTGCCAGCAGCTTACCTAGGGACAGCGGGACCTACGAGCAGTACTTC.